This T cell receptor (beta chain) stems from a study of control samples from healthy donors and cancer patients. Sequencing was performed with immunoSEQ multiplex PCR; in TCRdb, only in-frame clones are kept and a portion is missing. The sample has hundreds of thousands of clones, more than 80% seen once; the top ten hold just under 6.5%. The origin of this receptor is a man in his forties with head and neck cancer. The sample comprised PBMCs.

CDR3 nucleotide sequence: TGTGCCAGCAGCCCAGGGGCCGGCTATGGCTACACCTTC. Protein: CASSPGAGYGYTF. The gene calls are TRBV6-5 and TRBJ1-2, with a tentative D call TRBD1 (6 bases). The CDR3 covers 13 residues. Trimming shortened V by 6 bases and J by 4 bases, and 12 bases separated the two germline ends. Germline V gene lookup returns CDR1 MNHEY and CDR2 SVGAGI.